This entry describes one TCR beta chain. Other nucleotide sequences in the sample specify the same CDR3. V was cut by 2 bases and J by 4 bases, with 13 bases left in between. CDR1 SGDLS and CDR2 YYNGEE come from the germline V gene. The CDR3 runs 15 residues. TCRdb keeps only in-frame clones here, not all; method: immunoSEQ multiplex PCR. This table holds 150,000 to 250,000 clones, roughly 92% found once. This entry comes from a study of blood T cell repertoires in COVID-19. Overall study: Spain, Italy and the United States supplied samples that represented acute and convalescent COVID-19. The analysed material was cDNA or gDNA that came from T cells, B-cell-depleted T cells, or PBMCs.

This chain uses TRBV9 with TRBJ1-5; possibly TRBD1 for D (5 bases). The sample was peripheral blood. This sequence originates from a man aged 25 to 40 with COVID-19, enrolled during active disease. CDR3 coding DNA: TGTGCCAGCAGCGTCGGTACAGGTGAAAATCAGCCCCAGCATTTT. Translating gives CASSVGTGENQPQHF. The full variable domain, with the rest looked up from reference TRBV9 and TRBJ1-5, is DSGVTQTPKHLITATGQRVTLRCSPRSGDLSVYWYQQSLDQGLQFLIQYYNGEERAKGNILERFSAQQFPDLHSELNLSSLELGDSALYFCASSVGTGENQPQHFGDGTRLSIL.